This T cell receptor beta chain originates from a study of beta chain features in type 1 diabetes. Study-level background: There was similarity between patients and healthy donors in age, gender and cell yields. Points from the study as a whole: TCRB CDR3 length was moderately but significantly reduced in all four CD4+ subsets of Type 1 diabetes patients. In type 1 diabetes patients, VDJ junctions had fewer insertions; deletions at these junctions were more frequent.

Concerning this clone itself: Its antigen is not known.

Germline loops: CDR1 LGHNA, CDR2 YSLEER. The CDR3 is 14 amino acids. The germline V and J ends were trimmed by 2 bases and 1 base, with 8 bases remaining between them. What was sequenced were expressed TCRB transcripts, since all of the isolated RNA had been reverse transcribed. The assay was immunoSEQ multiplex PCR, and TCRdb's table has in-frame clones only and misses some. The top ten clones hold approximately 1% of a sample with fewer than 400,000 clones, 7% to 10% of them seen once. The sequenced sample was central memory CD4+ T cells from blood. The V call is TRBV4-3, the J call TRBJ1-1, with a possible D match to TRBD1 (5 bases). The sequence derives from a man aged 25-40 years with type 1 diabetes. The CDR3 protein is CASSQQGGNTEAFF. In nucleotides, the CDR3 is TGCGCCAGCAGCCAACAGGGTGGGAACACTGAAGCTTTCTTT.